Presented here are 32 T cell receptor beta chains from one specimen sequenced in a study of blood T cell repertoires in COVID-19. The assay was immunoSEQ multiplex PCR, and TCRdb's table has in-frame clones only and misses some. The table has 200,000 to 250,000 clones, roughly 88% seen once. The sample was peripheral blood. These receptors were obtained from a man aged 50-60 years with active or convalescent COVID-19.

This clone was detected only a few times. The rearrangement joins TRBV20-1 to TRBJ2-7; a weak D match, TRBD1 (5 bases). The CDR3 extends over 16 amino acids. In germline, CDR1 is DFQATT, CDR2 SNEGSKA (reference sequence). V was pared by 3 bases and J by 5 bases, with 23 bases between. The CDR3 loop is CSASPERRKGVNEQYF. CDR3 sequence (DNA): TGCAGTGCTAGTCCCGAGAGGCGGAAAGGGGTCAACGAGCAGTACTTC.

This chain's CDR3 is CASSRRGGGGYGYTF. The CDR3 nucleotides read TGTGCCAGCAGCCGTCGGGGTGGGGGAGGCTATGGCTACACCTTC. This chain links TRBV5-8 with TRBJ1-2; tentative D call: TRBD1 (5 bases). Trimming took 4 bases from V and 4 from J, leaving 17 bases between them. Germline CDR1 reads SGHTS; CDR2 reads YDEGEE. The CDR3 runs to 15 residues.

The chain links TRBV6-5 to TRBJ1-2; 7 bases fit TRBD1. Unmatched junction bases numbered 6, after V lost 4 bases and J lost 7 bases. This CDR3 comprises 13 residues. The V gene's germline CDR1 is MNHEY and CDR2 SVGAGI. CDR3 protein: CASSLTGLGGYTF. The CDR3, as DNA: TGTGCCAGCAGTTTGACAGGGTTGGGTGGCTACACCTTC.

This sequence joins TRBV3-1 (or the pseudogene TRBV3-2) and TRBJ1-2; TRBD1 matches at 9 bases. The CDR3 spans 14 residues. With V trimmed by 4 bases and J by 4 bases, 4 bases remained unmatched. Germline CDR1 LGHDT, CDR2 YNNKEL (reference sequence). CDR3 loop: CASSPGGQGYGYTF. For the CDR3, the DNA is TGTGCCAGCAGCCCGGGGGGACAGGGCTATGGCTACACCTTC.

The chain uses TRBV7-8 and TRBJ2-3, with 7 bases aligning to TRBD1. This CDR3 is built from 17 residues. J lost 5 bases, V lost 2 bases, and 13 bases had no gene match. Germline-derived CDR1 and CDR2 are SGHVS and FQNEAQ. In DNA, the CDR3 is TGTGCCAGCAGCTTACGGTCCAGACAGGGCGGAGGAGATACGCAGTATTTT. This encodes CASSLRSRQGGGDTQYF.

This clone was picked up a small number of times. This chain joins TRBV28 and TRBJ2-3, with 9 bases aligning to TRBD2. This CDR3 is built from 16 residues. CDR1 and CDR2 (germline): MDHEN, SYDVKM. V shed 4 bases, J shed 2 bases, and the junction held 7 bases outside the gene matches. The CDR3 loop is CASSSHTSGHTDTQYF. The CDR3, as DNA: TGTGCCAGCAGTTCCCACACTAGCGGGCACACAGATACGCAGTATTTT. Based on the CDR3 plus reference TRBV28 and TRBJ2-3, the full variable domain is DVKVTQSSRYLVKRTGEKVFLECVQDMDHENMFWYRQDPGLGLRLIYFSYDVKMKEKGDIPEGYSVSREKKERFSLILESASTNQTSMYLCASSSHTSGHTDTQYFGPGTRLTVL.

CDR3 amino acids: CASSQRSSIYGYTF. The CDR3 DNA reads TGTGCCAGCAGCCAAAGATCCAGTATCTATGGCTACACCTTC. The genes are TRBV3-1 (or the pseudogene TRBV3-2) and TRBJ1-2; D not certain. In germline, CDR1 is LGHDT, CDR2 YNNKEL (reference sequence). Trimming removed 2 bases at V and 4 bases at J, with 11 bases between. CDR3 length: 14 residues.

V gene TRBV12-3 or TRBV12-4 combines with J gene TRBJ1-2; 7 bases are shared with TRBD1. The V and J ends lost 4 bases and 2 bases, in that order; junction bases with no gene match: 1. The CDR3 is made up of 13 amino acids. In nucleotides, the CDR3 is TGTGCCAGCAGTTGGGACAGAAACTATGGCTACACCTTC. It yields the protein CASSWDRNYGYTF.

V is TRBV10-1 and J is TRBJ2-1; 7 bases map to TRBD2. CDR1 is WNHNN and CDR2 is SYGVQD in the germline V gene (reference sequence). Unmatched junction bases numbered 22, after V lost 2 bases and J lost 3 bases. The CDR3 spans 21 residues. CDR3 protein: CASSELGRGRTAKRGYNEQFF. As DNA, the CDR3 is TGCGCCAGCAGTGAGCTCGGGCGGGGGAGAACCGCCAAGAGAGGCTACAATGAGCAGTTCTTC.

V usage is TRBV4-3 and J usage is TRBJ2-3; 8 bases line up with TRBD1. The junction had 3 bases not matched to a gene; V was cut back by 4 bases and J by 3 bases. This CDR3 contains 14 residues. Germline V CDR1 and CDR2: LGHNA, YSLEER. The CDR3 spells CASSPNRGTDTQYF. CDR3 bases: TGCGCCAGCAGCCCCAACAGGGGGACAGATACGCAGTATTTT.

J is TRBJ2-4 and V is TRBV7-2; 7 bases align to TRBD1. The CDR3 totals 14 residues. Germline CDR1 is SGHTA and CDR2 is FQGNSA. Trimming cost V 5 bases and J 9 bases; bases outside gene matches: 10. CDR3 nucleotides: TGTGCCAGCAGCCCCGGACAGGCAAAGGGCATTCAGTACTTC. This translates into CASSPGQAKGIQYF.

The chain joins TRBV29-1 to TRBJ2-1, with 11 nucleotides matching TRBD2. The germline V gene encodes CDR1 SQVTM and CDR2 ANQGSEA. Trimming cost V 4 bases and J 4 bases; bases outside gene matches: 3. CDR3 length: 14 amino acids. The CDR3 loop reads CSVAASGGYNEQFF. In DNA form, the CDR3 reads TGCAGCGTTGCCGCTAGCGGGGGGTACAATGAGCAGTTCTTC.

This chain connects TRBV7-2 to TRBJ1-5; tentatively, D is TRBD1 (5 bases). Per the germline V gene, CDR1 is SGHTA and CDR2 is FQGNSA. The CDR3 has 14 amino acids. Trimming took 5 bases from V and 3 from J, leaving 11 bases between them. The chain's CDR3 is CASSEQVANQPQHF. DNA for the CDR3: TGTGCCAGCAGCGAACAGGTTGCCAATCAGCCCCAGCATTTT.

The rearrangement joins TRBV9 to TRBJ2-3; 9 bases are shared with TRBD1. Germline V CDR1 and CDR2: SGDLS, YYNGEE. After removal of 2 bases from V and 6 bases from J, the junction contained 7 bases not matched to a gene. The CDR3 contains 15 residues. The CDR3 nucleotides are TGTGCCAGCAGCGTCCGGGACAGGGATGCCGATACGCAGTATTTT. Encoded protein: CASSVRDRDADTQYF. The full variable domain, completed using reference TRBV9 and TRBJ2-3, is DSGVTQTPKHLITATGQRVTLRCSPRSGDLSVYWYQQSLDQGLQFLIQYYNGEERAKGNILERFSAQQFPDLHSELNLSSLELGDSALYFCASSVRDRDADTQYFGPGTRLTVL.

The chain is built from TRBV2 and TRBJ2-1; no definite D call. In germline, CDR1 is SNHLY, CDR2 FYNNEI. This CDR3 has 11 residues. The V end was cut by 2 bases, the J end by 9 bases, with 5 bases between. The CDR3 here is CASSEPSEQFF. CDR3 nucleotide sequence: TGTGCCAGCAGTGAACCTTCTGAGCAGTTCTTC.

This sequence joins TRBV4-2 and TRBJ1-1; weak D call: TRBD1 (5 bases). Looked up from germline, CDR1 is LGHNA and CDR2 is YNFKEQ. Trimming took 1 base from V and 5 from J, leaving 17 bases between them. The CDR3 runs to 16 residues. The CDR3 loop is CASSQVYRQGVTEAFF. As DNA, the CDR3 is TGTGCCAGCAGCCAAGTCTATAGGCAGGGCGTTACTGAAGCTTTCTTT.

The sample holds one count of this clone. This chain joins TRBV7-6 and TRBJ2-2, with D possibly matching TRBD2 (5 bases). Germline CDR1 reads SGHVS; CDR2 reads FNYEAQ. V lost 5 bases to trimming and J lost 8 bases, with 12 bases between them. This CDR3 has 13 amino acids. The CDR3 DNA sequence: TGTGCCAGCAGCCTCGAGGGTGTGGGGGAGCTGTTTTTT. This gives the protein CASSLEGVGELFF.

This rearrangement joins TRBV27 to TRBJ2-1; 10 bases line up with TRBD2. This CDR3 contains 16 residues. V lost 6 bases, J lost 0 bases, and 5 bases stayed unmatched. CDR1 is MNHEY and CDR2 is SMNVEV in the germline V gene (reference sequence). CDR3 DNA sequence: TGTGCCAGCAGGCTAGCGGGAGCTAGCTCCTACAATGAGCAGTTCTTC. This sequence encodes CASRLAGASSYNEQFF.

The chain uses TRBV4-3 and TRBJ1-2; D gene ambiguous. The germline V and J ends were trimmed by 1 base and 3 bases, with 12 bases remaining between them. The CDR3 covers 15 residues. CDR1 and CDR2 (germline): LGHNA, YSLEER. CDR3 protein: CASSQVNPGDYGYTF. The CDR3 nucleotides are TGCGCCAGCAGCCAAGTTAACCCCGGGGACTATGGCTACACCTTC.

The J gene is TRBJ2-7, the V gene TRBV5-1; TRBD1 matches at 10 bases. This CDR3 contains 16 residues. Germline V CDR1 and CDR2: SGHRS, YFSETQ. V shed 0 bases and J 3 bases; nucleotides not matched to a gene: 6. The CDR3 loop reads CASSLGTGGRNYEQYF. The CDR3 nucleotides are TGCGCCAGCAGCTTGGGGACAGGGGGAAGGAACTACGAGCAGTACTTC.

About this clone itself: At one boundary the junction diverges from the germline segment, which might be a read error. The chain combines TRBV7-7 with TRBJ2-2, with D possibly being TRBD1 (6 bases). There are 19 residues in the CDR3. The germline V gene has CDR1 SSHAT and CDR2 FNYEAQ (reference sequence). CDR3 sequence: CASSLAPIGAGENTGELFF. CDR3 bases: TGTGCTAGCAGCTTAGCACCTATAGGGGCAGGGGAAAACACCGGGGAGCTGTTTTTT.

The chain uses TRBV27 and TRBJ2-3; 7 nucleotides align to TRBD1. V trimming: 6 bases; J trimming: 2 bases; junction bases outside the gene matches: 5. Germline CDR1 MNHEY, CDR2 SMNVEV (reference sequence). The CDR3 covers 14 residues. The CDR3 DNA follows: TGTGCCAGCAGGACAGGGATCCACACAGATACGCAGTATTTT. Its protein is CASRTGIHTDTQYF.

The rearrangement links TRBV9 to TRBJ2-5, with a possible D match to TRBD2 (5 bases). Germline CDR1 and CDR2: SGDLS and YYNGEE. The V end was cut by 1 base, the J end by 0 bases, with 16 bases between. The CDR3 totals 17 residues. The CDR3 loop reads CASSVSPTTEYQETQYF. Here the CDR3 DNA reads TGTGCCAGCAGCGTATCTCCGACTACCGAGTACCAAGAGACCCAGTACTTC.

The chain employs TRBV11-2 and TRBJ1-2; D is perhaps TRBD1 (6 bases). This CDR3 is built from 15 residues. From germline, CDR1 is SGHAT and CDR2 FQNNGV. The V and J ends lost 4 bases and 3 bases respectively, with 15 bases between them. CDR3 in DNA: TGTGCCAGCAGCTCTCTCACCGGGACATACTATGGCTACACCTTC. It encodes CASSSLTGTYYGYTF. The variable domain in full, completed from reference TRBV11-2 and TRBJ1-2, reads EAGVAQSPRYKIIEKRQSVAFWCNPISGHATLYWYQQILGQGPKLLIQFQNNGVVDDSQLPKDRFSAERLKGVDSTLKIQPAKLEDSAVYLCASSSLTGTYYGYTFGSGTRLTVV.

V is TRBV9 and J is TRBJ2-7, with 7 bases matching TRBD2. Germline V gives CDR1 SGDLS, CDR2 YYNGEE. The CDR3 loop spans 14 amino acids. Losses at the gene ends were 4 bases for V and 3 bases for J; bases not matched to a gene: 7. The chain's CDR3 is CASSPRGVSYEQYF. In nucleotides, the CDR3 is TGTGCCAGCAGCCCCCGGGGGGTCAGCTACGAGCAGTACTTC. Full variable domain (remainder filled in from reference TRBV9 and TRBJ2-7): DSGVTQTPKHLITATGQRVTLRCSPRSGDLSVYWYQQSLDQGLQFLIQYYNGEERAKGNILERFSAQQFPDLHSELNLSSLELGDSALYFCASSPRGVSYEQYFGPGTRLTVT.

The chain employs TRBV5-6 and TRBJ1-2; D possibly corresponds to TRBD1 (6 bases). V was shortened by 4 bases and J by 6 bases, with 16 bases between the two germline ends. CDR1 and CDR2 (germline): SGHDT, YYEEEE. The CDR3 is 14 amino acids. This chain's CDR3 is CASSMPRGADGYTF. In nucleotides, the CDR3 is TGTGCCAGCAGCATGCCCAGGGGTGCGGATGGCTACACCTTC.

The chain uses TRBV5-1 and TRBJ2-3, with TRBD2 matching over 11 bases. CDR3 length: 14 amino acids. V gave up 4 bases and J gave up 7 bases; unmatched junction bases: 5. Per germline, CDR1 SGHRS and CDR2 YFSETQ. The CDR3 coding sequence is TGCGCCAGCAGCCTAACTAGCGGGAGTAATACGCAGTATTTT. Encoded protein: CASSLTSGSNTQYF.

The chain has TRBV3-1 (or the pseudogene TRBV3-2) and TRBJ1-1; no reliable D call. V was pared by 4 bases and J by 1 base, with 7 bases between. Germline V gene data show CDR1 as LGHDT and CDR2 as YNNKEL (reference sequence). The CDR3 loop spans 13 amino acids. The CDR3 sequence: CASSRNWNTEAFF. DNA of the CDR3: TGTGCCAGCAGCCGAAACTGGAACACTGAAGCTTTCTTT.

The V gene is TRBV19, the J gene TRBJ1-3, with no clear D. The CDR3 has 14 amino acids. Germline assignment: CDR1 LNHDA and CDR2 SQIVND (reference sequence). Deletions cut 5 bases from V and 0 bases from J, with 8 bases between. CDR3 bases: TGTGCCAGTAGTGCGTTATTCTCTGGAAACACCATATATTTT. Amino acids: CASSALFSGNTIYF.

This clone was picked up a small number of times. CDR3 in amino acids: CASSHGLGGYTF. CDR3 nucleotides: TGCGCCAGCAGCCATGGACTCGGCGGCTACACCTTC. The chain combines TRBV4-1 with TRBJ1-2; D call uncertain. Germline V gene lookup returns CDR1 MGHRA and CDR2 YSYEKL. Trimming shortened V by 3 bases and J by 8 bases, and 10 bases separated the two germline ends. This CDR3 contains 12 residues.

The V call is TRBV11-2, the J call TRBJ2-5; 9 bases fit TRBD1. Looked up from germline, CDR1 is SGHAT and CDR2 is FQNNGV. The CDR3 contains 14 residues. V lost 11 bases to trimming and J lost 5 bases; unmatched junction nucleotides: 12. The CDR3 protein is CAGLGQGYRETQYF. CDR3 DNA: TGTGCCGGACTGGGACAGGGTTACAGGGAGACCCAGTACTTC.

V gene TRBV12-5 combines with J gene TRBJ1-1; 9 bases are shared with TRBD1. Germline values: CDR1 LGHNT, CDR2 FRNRAP. CDR3 length: 13 amino acids. V dropped 5 bases and J dropped 10; count of bases not matched to a gene: 8. The CDR3 nucleotides are TGTGCTAGTGGTCCGGGACAGGGTTTGAGAGCTTTCTTT. Amino acids: CASGPGQGLRAFF.